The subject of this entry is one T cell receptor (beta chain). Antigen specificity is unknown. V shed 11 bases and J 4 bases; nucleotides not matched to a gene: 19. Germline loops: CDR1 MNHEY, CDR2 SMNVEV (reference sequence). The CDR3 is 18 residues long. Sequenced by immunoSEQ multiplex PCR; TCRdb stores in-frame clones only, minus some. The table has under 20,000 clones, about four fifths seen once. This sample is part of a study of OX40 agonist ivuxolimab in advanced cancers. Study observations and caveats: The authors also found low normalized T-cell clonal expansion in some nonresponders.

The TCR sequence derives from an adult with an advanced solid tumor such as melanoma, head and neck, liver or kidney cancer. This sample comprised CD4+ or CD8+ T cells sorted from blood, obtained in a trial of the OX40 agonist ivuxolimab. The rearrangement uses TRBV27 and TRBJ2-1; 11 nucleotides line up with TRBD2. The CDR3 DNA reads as TGTGCCCCAAAGGGGACTAGCGGACTCTTACCACCTTACAATGAGCAGTTCTTC. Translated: CAPKGTSGLLPPYNEQFF.